This passage covers 24 T cell receptor beta chains from one sample sequenced in a study of blood T cells in healthy people across ages. PCR was performed a second time for about 7 to 11 cycles using a sample-barcoded 5' primer and a J-beta primer mix. A single record per CDR3 protein comes from TCRdb applying MiXCR to the 5' RACE reads. The repertoire includes about 1 million distinct CDR3 sequences, 35% to 50% of them detected once, and around 18% sits in the top ten. The source material was blood. The receptors shown here come from a woman aged 60-75 years in good health.

This clonotype was counted a few times. The chain uses TRBV2 and TRBJ2-7; D unresolved. The CDR3 has 12 amino acids. Between the trimmed V and J ends, which lost 4 bases and 3 bases, there was a span of 7 bases. The V gene's germline CDR1 is SNHLY and CDR2 FYNNEI. CDR3 DNA: TGTGCCAGCAGTGGACTGCGCTACGAGCAGTACTTC. Its translation: CASSGLRYEQYF.

The rearrangement links TRBV3-1 to TRBJ2-1; 7 bases are shared with TRBD1. V dropped 2 bases and J dropped 7; count of bases not matched to a gene: 2. The V gene's germline CDR1 is LGHDT and CDR2 YNNKEL (reference sequence). The CDR3 totals 13 residues. This CDR3 reads CASSQRGRNEQFF. In nucleotides, the CDR3 is TGTGCCAGCAGCCAAAGGGGGCGGAATGAGCAGTTCTTC.

This clonotype was picked up many times. The gene calls are TRBV20-1 and TRBJ2-7; 13 bases are a match to TRBD2. CDR1 is DFQATT and CDR2 is SNEGSKA in the germline V gene (reference sequence). V shed 0 bases, J shed 6 bases, and the junction held 8 bases outside the gene matches. The CDR3 totals 16 residues. This chain's CDR3 is CSARERTSGRRAEQYF. The CDR3 DNA reads TGCAGTGCTAGAGAACGGACTAGCGGGAGAAGGGCCGAGCAGTACTTC.

This chain links TRBV5-1 with TRBJ1-6; the D is unclear. V lost 0 bases and J 6 bases, leaving 10 bases between the germline ends. In germline, CDR1 is SGHRS, CDR2 YFSETQ. The CDR3 totals 15 residues. CDR3 nucleotide sequence: TGCGCCAGCAGCTTGGACCCAGTTGTTAATTCACCCCTCCACTTT. Its translation is CASSLDPVVNSPLHF.

The CDR3 protein is CAISDPGTVDTYEQYF. Written as DNA, the CDR3 is TGTGCCATCAGTGACCCTGGGACAGTGGATACCTACGAGCAGTACTTC. V and J are TRBV10-3 and TRBJ2-7, with 7 nucleotides matching TRBD1. The germline CDR1 and CDR2 sequences are ENHRY and SYGVKD. This CDR3 has 16 residues. Trimming removed 3 bases from V and 2 bases from J; junction bases left unmatched: 10.

The genes are TRBV20-1 and TRBJ1-1, with a weak D call TRBD1 (5 bases). The CDR3 length is 13 residues. V lost 3 bases to trimming and J lost 3 bases, with 11 bases between them. Germline CDR1 DFQATT, CDR2 SNEGSKA (reference sequence). The CDR3 protein is CSAREDRHTEAFF. Written as DNA, the CDR3 is TGCAGTGCTAGGGAAGACAGACACACTGAAGCTTTCTTT.

This clonotype was picked up a small number of times. The CDR3 reads CSAYTGLLYEQYF. As DNA, the CDR3 is TGCAGCGCTTACACGGGGCTACTCTACGAGCAGTACTTC. The gene calls are TRBV29-1 and TRBJ2-7, with D perhaps given as TRBD1 or TRBD2 (5 bases each). Germline CDR1 SQVTM, CDR2 ANQGSEA. The germline V and J ends were trimmed by 7 bases and 3 bases, with 16 bases remaining between them. The CDR3 spans 13 residues.

The V and J genes are TRBV5-1 and TRBJ1-6, with D possibly being TRBD1 (6 bases). Germline values: CDR1 SGHRS, CDR2 YFSETQ. This CDR3 region has 16 residues. Trimming pared 0 bases from V and 6 bases from J, leaving 13 bases between. CDR3 bases: TGCGCCAGCAGCTTGGGGGGGCCGCAGGGTAATTCACCCCTCCACTTT. Its protein product is CASSLGGPQGNSPLHF. The full variable domain, with the rest looked up from reference TRBV5-1 and TRBJ1-6, is KAGVTQTPRYLIKTRGQQVTLSCSPISGHRSVSWYQQTPGQGLQFLFEYFSETQRNKGNFPGRFSGRQFSNSRSEMNVSTLELGDSALYLCASSLGGPQGNSPLHFGNGTRLTVT.

The rearrangement joins TRBV5-5 to TRBJ2-3; no definite D call. The V gene's germline CDR1 is SGHKS and CDR2 YYEKEE (reference sequence). The CDR3 loop spans 15 amino acids. V was pared by 4 bases and J by 2 bases, with 14 bases between. CDR3 amino acids: CASSPRRGYTDTQYF. The CDR3 bases are TGTGCCAGCAGCCCCCGACGCGGTTACACAGATACGCAGTATTTT. Full variable domain (remainder filled in from reference TRBV5-5 and TRBJ2-3): DAGVTQSPTHLIKTRGQQVTLRCSPISGHKSVSWYQQVLGQGPQFIFQYYEKEERGRGNFPDRFSARQFPNYSSELNVNALLLGDSALYLCASSPRRGYTDTQYFGPGTRLTVL.

The chain uses TRBV20-1 and TRBJ2-5, with D perhaps assigned TRBD1 or TRBD2 (5 bases each). Germline values: CDR1 DFQATT, CDR2 SNEGSKA (reference sequence). The germline V and J ends were trimmed by 4 bases and 5 bases, with 14 bases remaining between them. This CDR3 has 13 amino acids. CDR3 region: CSATGVGTETQYF. The CDR3 DNA reads as TGCAGTGCTACCGGGGTCGGGACGGAGACCCAGTACTTC.

V is TRBV6-5 and J is TRBJ2-7; D is undetermined. V gave up 5 bases and J gave up 3 bases, with 8 bases separating them. There are 12 residues in the CDR3. CDR1 and CDR2 from the germline V gene are MNHEY and SVGAGI. The CDR3 spells CASSTPDYEQYF. CDR3 bases: TGTGCCAGCAGTACCCCGGACTACGAGCAGTACTTC.

The chain carries TRBV6-9 and TRBJ2-7; 7 bases match TRBD1. The CDR3 length is 15 residues. Germline-derived CDR1 and CDR2 are MNHGY and SVAAGI. The V and J ends lost 1 base and 4 bases, in that order; junction bases with no gene match: 7. CDR3 sequence reads: CASSYLGGAQYEQYF. As DNA, the CDR3 is TGTGCCAGCAGTTATTTAGGGGGCGCCCAATACGAGCAGTACTTC.

J is TRBJ2-3 and V is TRBV10-3; weak D call: TRBD2 (5 bases). The V end was cut by 3 bases, the J end by 5 bases, with 12 bases between. The CDR3 covers 14 residues. Looked up from germline, CDR1 is ENHRY and CDR2 is SYGVKD. CDR3 nucleotide sequence: TGTGCCATCAGTGACGCGGCGGGCGGAGATACGCAGTATTTT. Protein: CAISDAAGGDTQYF.

The chain couples TRBV29-1 to TRBJ2-7, with D perhaps matching TRBD1 (6 bases). Trimming removed 6 bases at V and 4 bases at J, with 10 bases between. There are 11 residues in the CDR3. Germline V gene data show CDR1 as SQVTM and CDR2 as ANQGSEA. CDR3 amino acids: CSVGHEYEQYF. The CDR3 DNA sequence: TGCAGCGTGGGACACGAATACGAGCAGTACTTC.

This clonotype was seen at least ten times. J is TRBJ2-5 and V is TRBV29-1; D perhaps matches TRBD2 (6 bases). Trimming cost V 3 bases and J 0 bases, with 11 bases left between them. CDR1 SQVTM and CDR2 ANQGSEA come from the germline V gene. The CDR3 is made up of 14 amino acids. The CDR3 DNA is TGCAGCGTTGATAGCGGCAGCGACCAAGAGACCCAGTACTTC. Protein product: CSVDSGSDQETQYF.

CDR3 region: CASSLESSGAYNEQFF. The CDR3 DNA reads as TGTGCCAGCAGTTTAGAGTCTAGCGGGGCCTACAATGAGCAGTTCTTC. The V and J genes are TRBV12-3 or TRBV12-4 and TRBJ2-1; TRBD2 matches 9 bases. The junction had 3 bases not matched to a gene; V was cut back by 1 base and J by 2 bases. The CDR3 totals 16 residues.

Only a few counts were recorded for this clonotype. The chain combines TRBV12-3 or TRBV12-4 with TRBJ2-1; D is ambiguous. This CDR3 is built from 14 residues. Trimming cost V 3 bases and J 1 base, with 7 bases left between them. CDR3 region: CASSFSDSYNEQFF. CDR3 coding DNA: TGTGCCAGCAGTTTTTCGGATTCCTACAATGAGCAGTTCTTC.

V gene TRBV10-1 combines with J gene TRBJ2-3, with D perhaps given as TRBD1 or TRBD2 (6 bases each). CDR1 and CDR2 from the germline V gene are WNHNN and SYGVQD (reference sequence). V dropped 2 bases and J dropped 2 bases, with 14 bases sitting between them. The CDR3 covers 16 residues. The CDR3 DNA sequence: TGCGCCAGCAGTGAGGCCCGGGGGCGGACCACAGATACGCAGTATTTT. Encoded protein: CASSEARGRTTDTQYF.

To note about this clonotype: An end of the junction does not agree with germline; a read error may underlie this. This chain connects TRBV5-1 to TRBJ2-7; 10 bases are a match to TRBD2. There are 14 residues in the CDR3. The germline V gene has CDR1 SGHRS and CDR2 YFSETQ. The CDR3 DNA is TGTGCCAGCAGCTTCGGACTAGCGGCCTACGAGCAGTACTTC. It encodes CASSFGLAAYEQYF.

A remark on this clonotype: One end of the junction does not line up with germline, which may come from a read error. The chain is built from TRBV11-2 and TRBJ2-3, with TRBD2 as a possible D gene (5 bases). From germline, CDR1 is SGHAT and CDR2 FQNNGV. The CDR3 spans 12 residues. The CDR3 sequence: CAGSLVDGGQYF. CDR3 sequence (DNA): TGTGCCGGCAGCTTAGTGGACGGAGGGCAGTATTTT.

The CDR3, as DNA: TGTGCCAGCCAGGGGTGGGTAGGCAATCAGCCCCAGCATTTT. Residues: CASQGWVGNQPQHF. The rearrangement links TRBV2 to TRBJ1-5; D perhaps matches TRBD1 (6 bases). Trimming stripped 8 bases from V and 2 bases from J, with 13 bases between. From germline, CDR1 is SNHLY and CDR2 FYNNEI. This CDR3 has 14 residues.

This clonotype turned up a few times. The V gene is TRBV6-1, the J gene TRBJ1-2; the D is unclear. The V gene's germline CDR1 is MNHNS and CDR2 SASEGT. Deletions cut 8 bases from V and 0 bases from J, with 19 bases between. This CDR3 spans 16 amino acids. The CDR3 sequence: CASRGGLGATNYGYTF. Here the CDR3 DNA reads TGTGCCAGCCGGGGAGGGTTAGGCGCCACTAACTATGGCTACACCTTC.

V is TRBV10-1 and J is TRBJ2-1; D is uncertain. The germline gives CDR1 WNHNN, CDR2 SYGVQD (reference sequence). V was cut by 0 bases and J by 9 bases, with 12 bases left in between. The CDR3 covers 14 residues. The CDR3 bases are TGCGCCAGCAGTGAGTCCGGCCTGGTAGGTGAGCAGTTCTTC. Protein sequence: CASSESGLVGEQFF.

The rearrangement uses TRBV20-1 and TRBJ2-1; D may correspond to TRBD1 or TRBD2 (6 bases each). The CDR3 consists of 18 residues. V dropped 8 bases and J dropped 0 bases, with 26 bases sitting between them. Germline CDR1 DFQATT, CDR2 SNEGSKA (reference sequence). Here the CDR3 DNA reads TGCAGTCCGAAGGGGGGCCCGAGGGTCTTTGGCTCCTACAATGAGCAGTTCTTC. It specifies CSPKGGPRVFGSYNEQFF.